This TCR beta chain was captured in a study of response to subunit inactivated influenza vaccine. CDR3 length equals 14 residues. In germline, CDR1 is ENHRY, CDR2 SYGVKD. V dropped 7 bases and J dropped 3 bases, with 13 bases sitting between them. TCRdb passed the RT-PCR reads through MiXCR, listing each CDR3 protein once. This sample has some 500,000 distinct CDR3 sequences, with about 25% found just once. The study, taken as a whole, reports: There was a suggestion from the authors that each seasonal influenza vaccination recruits few new T cells.

To note about this clonotype: What it binds is not known.

The rearrangement joins TRBV10-3 to TRBJ2-1, with D possibly being TRBD2 (5 bases). Sequencing was performed on CD4+ T cells sorted from PBMCs, taken roughly 5 days after vaccination. This clonotype was sampled from a man aged 45-60 years who received an inactivated influenza vaccine. Here the CDR3 reads CAIKDAGNYNEQFF. CDR3 sequence (DNA): TGTGCCATCAAGGACGCGGGTAACTACAATGAGCAGTTCTTC.